This T cell receptor (beta chain) is drawn from a study of blood T cells in healthy people across ages. General study results and limits: Per-million-T-cell TCR beta diversity fell roughly linearly with age. Naive T cell percentage and TCR beta diversity correlated strongly.

Donors gave ten milliliters of peripheral blood apiece. The V and J ends lost 5 bases and 6 bases, in that order; junction bases with no gene match: 8. The CDR3 has 15 amino acids. This clonotype has only a few counts. The antigen is unknown. Next came a second PCR, run for about 6 to 12 cycles, which used a sample-barcoded 5' primer along with a J-beta primer mix. TCRdb reanalysed the 5' RACE reads using MiXCR and keeps one entry per CDR3 protein. The sample includes fewer than 600,000 distinct CDR3 sequences, 25% to 35% of them seen just once. Separately, the same data were catalogued under a study of T cells of mothers and their children. That source reports: There were over 8.5 million TCR beta CDR3 reads from each mother and about 3 million from each child.

The sequence was collected from a boy aged 2-15 years in good health. The rearrangement links TRBV12-3 or TRBV12-4 to TRBJ2-7; TRBD2 matches 12 bases. Sequencing was carried out using blood. The CDR3 region is CASSLTPSGRAEQYF. The CDR3 nucleotides read TGTGCCAGCAGTCTGACACCTAGCGGGAGGGCCGAGCAGTACTTC.